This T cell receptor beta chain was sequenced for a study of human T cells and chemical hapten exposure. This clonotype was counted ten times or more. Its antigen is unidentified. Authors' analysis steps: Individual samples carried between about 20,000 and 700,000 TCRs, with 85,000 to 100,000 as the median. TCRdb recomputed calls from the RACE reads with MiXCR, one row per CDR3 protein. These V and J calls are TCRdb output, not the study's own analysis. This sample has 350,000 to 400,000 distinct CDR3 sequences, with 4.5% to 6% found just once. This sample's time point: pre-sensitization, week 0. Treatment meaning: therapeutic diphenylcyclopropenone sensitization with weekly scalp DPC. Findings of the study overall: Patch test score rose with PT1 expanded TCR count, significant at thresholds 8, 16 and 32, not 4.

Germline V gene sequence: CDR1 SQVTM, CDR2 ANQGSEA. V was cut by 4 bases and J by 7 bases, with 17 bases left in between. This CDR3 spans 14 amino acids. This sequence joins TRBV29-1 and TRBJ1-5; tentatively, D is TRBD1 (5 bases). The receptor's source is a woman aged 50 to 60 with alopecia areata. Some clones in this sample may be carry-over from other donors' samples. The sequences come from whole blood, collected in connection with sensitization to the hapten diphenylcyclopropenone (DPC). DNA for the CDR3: TGCAGCGTTGGGTCAGGGTCGCTCGGGCAGCCCCAGCATTTT. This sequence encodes CSVGSGSLGQPQHF.